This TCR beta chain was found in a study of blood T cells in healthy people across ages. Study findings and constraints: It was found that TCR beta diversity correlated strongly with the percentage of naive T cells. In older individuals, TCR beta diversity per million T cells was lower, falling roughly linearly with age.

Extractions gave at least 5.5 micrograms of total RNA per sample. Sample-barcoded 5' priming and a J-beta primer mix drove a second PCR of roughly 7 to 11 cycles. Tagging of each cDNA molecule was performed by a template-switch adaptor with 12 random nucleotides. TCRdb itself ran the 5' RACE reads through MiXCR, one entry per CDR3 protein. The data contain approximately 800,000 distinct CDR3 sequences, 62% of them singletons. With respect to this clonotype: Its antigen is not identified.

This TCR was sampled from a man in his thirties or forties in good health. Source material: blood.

CDR3 sequence reads: CSARDRRLSTEAFF. The CDR3 nucleotides are TGCAGTGCTAGAGATCGGAGGTTGAGCACTGAAGCTTTCTTT. V gene TRBV20-1 combines with J gene TRBJ1-1; D remains unclear. Germline CDR1 is DFQATT and CDR2 is SNEGSKA (reference sequence). The V gene lost 0 bases and the J gene lost 4 bases, with 12 bases spanning the gap. This CDR3 is built from 14 residues.